The following is a T cell receptor beta chain sequence with its context. The antigen is not known. These data come from a study of cytomegalovirus exposure and HLA in healthy donors. Whole-study results and caveats: Researchers reportedly found TCR beta sequences accurately predicted most subjects' HLA-A and HLA-B alleles.

Germline V gene lookup returns CDR1 MNHEY and CDR2 SVGAGI. The V segment lost 6 bases and the J segment 1 base; nucleotides outside the gene matches: 4. The length of the CDR3 is 15 residues. Researchers ran the PCR with 60 Vbeta and 13 Jbeta primers. TCRdb's table, derived via immunoSEQ multiplex PCR, lists solely in-frame clones and lacks some. This sample has about 89,000 clones, with 85% found just once. Sequencing input: PBMCs. The V call is TRBV6-5, the J call TRBJ1-3, with 9 bases matching TRBD1. The clonotype comes from a man aged 40-49 years in good health and CMV-seropositive. The CDR3 reads CASSSGQGSGNTIYF. The CDR3 bases are TGTGCCAGCAGCTCCGGACAGGGGTCTGGAAACACCATATATTTT.